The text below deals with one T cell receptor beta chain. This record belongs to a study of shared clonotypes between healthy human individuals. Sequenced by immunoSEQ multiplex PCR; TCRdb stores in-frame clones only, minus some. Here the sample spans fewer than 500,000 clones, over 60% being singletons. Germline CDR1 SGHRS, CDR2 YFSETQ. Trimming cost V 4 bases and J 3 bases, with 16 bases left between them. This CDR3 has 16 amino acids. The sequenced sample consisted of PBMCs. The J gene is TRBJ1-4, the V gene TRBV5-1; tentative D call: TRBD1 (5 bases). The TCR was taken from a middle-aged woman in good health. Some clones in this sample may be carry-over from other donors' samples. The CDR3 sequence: CASSLGYGHSNEKLFF. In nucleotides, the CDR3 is TGCGCCAGCAGCCTCGGATATGGACACTCTAATGAAAAACTGTTTTTT. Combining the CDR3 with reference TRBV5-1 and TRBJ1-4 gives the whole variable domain KAGVTQTPRYLIKTRGQQVTLSCSPISGHRSVSWYQQTPGQGLQFLFEYFSETQRNKGNFPGRFSGRQFSNSRSEMNVSTLELGDSALYLCASSLGYGHSNEKLFFGSGTQLSVL.